This record looks at one T cell receptor beta chain sequence and its context. The clone's antigen remains unknown. The record has no base qualities; no much larger clone is one base away. This record comes from a study of identical twins listed by TCRdb under 2016. Turning to the overall study: To test whether fetal clonotypes persist, the study used deep sequencing on TCR alpha and beta repertoires from monozygotic twins, unrelated adults of various ages, and cord blood. To rule out contamination, replicate twin experiments were performed at different times with different library preparation protocols.

Results the study describes overall, beyond this receptor: Compared with coincidental sharing between unrelated individuals, out-of-frame TCR alpha sequences shared between twins had an excess of sequences with low generation probability. Excess twin sharing in beta out-of-frame sequences was weaker because fewer shared sequences lowered the signal-to-noise ratio. Conclusions relied on cross-sectional statistical analysis, since the same donors could not be followed over many years. Zero-insertion analyses could be partly confounded by invariant T cells such as MAIT and iNKT, though diverse VJ usage argued against such confounding for most clonotypes. Out-of-frame TCR alpha sharing in monozygotic twins was systematically underestimated by recombination models, whereas sharing between unrelated individuals was in agreement with the recombination models. Fewer insertions were carried by abundant cord blood beta clonotypes, a similar but weaker trend appeared in young adult naive repertoires, and no such trend appeared in memory repertoires.

Every donor in the study was a healthy Caucasian. Three pairs of female monozygotic twins, all aged roughly 18 to 29 years, were included in the twin cohort. Positive isolation kits from Invitrogen were used to isolate CD4+ and CD8+ T cell populations. Preparation of the library involved 5' RACE. Instrument used: Illumina HiSeq 2000. Template switching added a universal primer binding site, and the final cDNA carried a unique molecular identifier that allowed TCR cDNA molecules to be counted accurately. Specific primers in the conserved constant-segment region were used to synthesize first-strand cDNA for the TCR alpha and beta chains. To control for contamination, every cDNA library was double barcoded, receiving both a SMART-Mk sample barcode and Illumina barcodes. Two successive PCR steps introduced TruSeq adapter sequences along with Illumina sample barcodes. TCR alpha and beta cDNA libraries were sequenced on the Illumina HiSeq platform with custom primers. As for how the authors treated the data: Unique molecular identifiers were extracted from raw reads with MiGEC, and CDR3 positions were determined with MiXCR. For each individual, recombination models were inferred using an EM algorithm with the repgenHMM and IGoR tools. Shared clonotypes were analyzed with the tcR package in R, and sharing was normalized by the product of cloneset sizes. To study raw recombination free of thymic and clonal selection effects, out-of-frame nonproductive sequences were analyzed. The public sequencing data were trimmed at Q25 with fastp and processed into clonotypes with MiXCR by TCRdb, which kept only in-frame beta chains. Records with the same CDR3 protein are collapsed into one entry carrying the most frequent genes and DNA. The V and J calls come from TCRdb's annotation, not from the publication. In this sample the table shows a few hundred thousand distinct CDR3 sequences, 13% to 15% of which occur a single time. More than 0.8% of the sample is in the top ten clones.

This same sample was also taken into another study, of yellow fever vaccine responses in identical twins. The second paper states: The T cell response to vaccination in identical twins was reported by the authors to appear partly convergent and partly personalized. In identical twins, the study followed T cell clones that responded to the vaccine with precision.

Sequencing was carried out using CD4+ T cells sorted from blood. This receptor was identified in a woman under 30 in good health.

The CDR3 protein sequence reads: CASSDRWRSNTEAFF. The sequenced DNA is TGTGCCAGCAGTGACCGTTGGAGATCCAACACTGAAGCTTTCTTT. The chain was built from TRBV2 and TRBJ1-1, with no reliable assignment of the D segment. V is reduced by 3 bases and J by 2 bases, leaving a spacing of 13 bases between them. The CDR3 goes from the cysteine to the phenylalanine over 15 residues. Only CDR3 DNA is held: 45 bases, read in frame from base 1. CDR1 and CDR2 were assigned from the germline V gene as SNHLY and FYNNEI.